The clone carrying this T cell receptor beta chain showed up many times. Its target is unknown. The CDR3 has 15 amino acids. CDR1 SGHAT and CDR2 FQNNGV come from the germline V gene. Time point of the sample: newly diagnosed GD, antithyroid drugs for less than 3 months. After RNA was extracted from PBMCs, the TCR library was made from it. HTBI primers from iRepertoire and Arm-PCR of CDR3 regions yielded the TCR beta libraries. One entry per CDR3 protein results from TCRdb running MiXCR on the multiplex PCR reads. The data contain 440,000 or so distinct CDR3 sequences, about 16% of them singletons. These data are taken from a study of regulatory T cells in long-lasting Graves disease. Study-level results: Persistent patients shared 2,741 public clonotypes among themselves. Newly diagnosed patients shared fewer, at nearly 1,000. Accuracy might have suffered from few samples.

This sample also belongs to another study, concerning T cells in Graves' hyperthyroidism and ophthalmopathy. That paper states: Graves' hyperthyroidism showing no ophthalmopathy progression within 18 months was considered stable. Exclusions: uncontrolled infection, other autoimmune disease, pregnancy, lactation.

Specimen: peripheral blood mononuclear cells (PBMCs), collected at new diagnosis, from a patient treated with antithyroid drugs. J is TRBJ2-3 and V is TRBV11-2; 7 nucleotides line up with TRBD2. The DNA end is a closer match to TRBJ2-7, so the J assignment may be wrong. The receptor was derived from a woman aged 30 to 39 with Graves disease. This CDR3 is CASSLAAGASYEQYF. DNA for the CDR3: TGTGCCAGCAGCTTAGCGGCGGGAGCGTCCTACGAGCAGTACTTC.